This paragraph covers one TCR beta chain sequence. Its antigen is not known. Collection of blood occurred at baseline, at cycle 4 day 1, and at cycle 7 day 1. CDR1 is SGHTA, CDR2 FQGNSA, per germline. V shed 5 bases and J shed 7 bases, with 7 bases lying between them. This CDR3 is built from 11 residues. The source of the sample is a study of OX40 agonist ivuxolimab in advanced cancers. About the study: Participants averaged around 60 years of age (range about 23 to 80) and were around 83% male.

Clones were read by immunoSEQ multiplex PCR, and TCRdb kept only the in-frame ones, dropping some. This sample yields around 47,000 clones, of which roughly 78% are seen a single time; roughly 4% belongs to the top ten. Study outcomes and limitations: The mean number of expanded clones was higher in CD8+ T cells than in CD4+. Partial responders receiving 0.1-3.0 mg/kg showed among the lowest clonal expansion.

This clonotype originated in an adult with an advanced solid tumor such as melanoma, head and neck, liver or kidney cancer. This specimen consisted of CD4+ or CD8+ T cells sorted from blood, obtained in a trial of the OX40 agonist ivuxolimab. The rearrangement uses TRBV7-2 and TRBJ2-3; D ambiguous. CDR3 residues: CASSPSNTQYF. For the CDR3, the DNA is TGTGCCAGCAGCCCCAGCAATACGCAGTATTTT.